The 11 T cell receptor beta chains below all came from one sample that was sequenced in a study of T cell clonality in common variable immunodeficiency. Sequencing used immunoSEQ multiplex PCR; TCRdb keeps in-frame clones, though not all of them. The table lists tens of thousands of clones, with no singletons. The sequencing sample was made of peripheral blood mononuclear cells. All receptors come from a person aged 18-70 years in good health.

The table lists this clone with many counts. The read terminates 3 residues ahead of where the CDR3 ends, so the germline J gene completes it. V and J are TRBV5-1 and TRBJ1-3, with D uncertain. The CDR3 runs to 17 residues. With 0 bases removed from V and 0 bases from J, the gap between germline ends came to 13 bases. Germline CDR1 reads SGHRS; CDR2 reads YFSETQ. CDR3 bases read: TGCGCCAGCAGCTTGGTCCCTCAGGCGAACTCTGGAAACACC. It translates to CASSLVPQANSGNT. The whole CDR3 sequence is CASSLVPQANSGNTIYF.

This clone was found many times. The CDR3 goes on 3 residues after the read ends, and that part is filled in from the germline J gene. The V call is TRBV7-8, the J call TRBJ2-3, with 12 nucleotides matching TRBD2. Unmatched junction bases numbered 9, after V lost 4 bases and J lost 4 bases. The CDR3 has 17 amino acids. The germline V gene has CDR1 SGHVS and CDR2 FQNEAQ. This CDR3 is CASSSGTSGFRSDTQYF. Incomplete CDR3 DNA: TGTGCCAGCAGCTCGGGGACTAGCGGGTTTAGGTCAGATACG.

This clone was observed at least ten times. The read is 3 residues too short to cover the CDR3 end, so that end is filled in from the germline J gene. This chain uses TRBV20-1 with TRBJ1-4; 8 bases are shared with TRBD1. V gave up 6 bases and J gave up 7 bases; unmatched junction bases: 7. The CDR3 extends over 13 amino acids. In germline, CDR1 is DFQATT, CDR2 SNEGSKA (reference sequence). The CDR3 sequence is CSATPGQVEKLFF. The sequenced CDR3 bases are TGCAGTGCGACACCGGGACAGGTTGAAAAA.

This clone was recorded many times. The read falls 3 residues short of the CDR3 end, and the missing part is taken from the germline J gene. The chain joins TRBV11-2 to TRBJ2-2; D is ambiguous. CDR1 and CDR2 from the germline V gene are SGHAT and FQNNGV. Trimming removed 2 bases at V and 2 bases at J, with 6 bases between. This CDR3 has 14 residues. Partial CDR3 DNA: TGTGCCAGCAGCTTATTAATAAACACCGGGGAG. Translation: CASSLLINTGE. The entire CDR3 protein is CASSLLINTGELFF.

This clone was detected many times. The read finishes 3 residues shy of the CDR3 end, and the germline J gene is used to complete it. The J gene is TRBJ2-1, the V gene TRBV28; the match to TRBD2 covers 9 bases. The CDR3 is made up of 14 amino acids. The V gene's germline CDR1 is MDHEN and CDR2 SYDVKM. With V trimmed by 4 bases and J by 9 bases, 7 bases remained unmatched. The CDR3 region is CASSSLAGVVEQFF. CDR3 DNA (partial): TGTGCCAGCAGTTCTTTAGCGGGAGTCGTTGAG.

This clone was counted between two and nine times. The CDR3 extends 3 residues past the end of the read, so its final part is completed from the germline J gene. The V gene is TRBV5-1, the J gene TRBJ2-7; 10 positions match TRBD2. The CDR3 is 16 residues long. The germline gives CDR1 SGHRS, CDR2 YFSETQ. The junction had 8 bases not matched to a gene; V was cut back by 1 base and J by 4 bases. CDR3 DNA (partial): TGCGCCAGCAGCTTGCAAGCTAGCGGGAGTGCGTACGAG. Translated, it gives CASSLQASGSAYE. The whole CDR3 protein is CASSLQASGSAYEQYF.

This clone was observed at least ten times. The observed sequence ends 3 residues before the CDR3 terminus, with the missing tail filled in from the germline J gene. The V call is TRBV20-1, the J call TRBJ2-7, with 8 bases fitting TRBD2. Germline V gene data show CDR1 as DFQATT and CDR2 as SNEGSKA (reference sequence). V lost 3 bases and J lost 1; bases outside the gene matches: 8. There are 15 residues in the CDR3. This chain's CDR3 is CSASLLAGQSYEQYF. The DNA read from the CDR3 is TGCAGTGCTAGTTTATTAGCGGGACAATCCTACGAG.

Many counts were recorded for this clone. The CDR3 extends 3 residues past the end of the read, so its final part is completed from the germline J gene. The V gene is TRBV2, the J gene TRBJ2-4; D is possibly TRBD2 (6 bases). The V and J ends lost 6 bases and 5 bases respectively, with 11 bases between them. The V gene's germline CDR1 is SNHLY and CDR2 FYNNEI. This CDR3 spans 13 amino acids. CDR3 sequence: CASRGRGQNIQYF. The covered CDR3 bases are TGTGCCAGCAGGGGGCGGGGACAAAACATT.

This clone has more than one count but fewer than ten. A much larger clone lies a single base off, so this may be a read error. The CDR3 sequence is CASSVAQGVNQPQHF. The DNA read from the CDR3 is TGCGCCAGCAGTGTGGCACAGGGCGTCAATCAGCCC. This chain connects TRBV10-2 to TRBJ1-5; TRBD1 might be the D (6 bases). The read stops 3 residues short of the end of the CDR3; the missing end is completed from the germline J gene. The CDR3 contains 15 residues. The germline V gene has CDR1 WSHSY and CDR2 SAAADI. The germline V and J ends were trimmed by 4 bases and 3 bases, with 13 bases remaining between them.

In its sample, this clone was seen many times. Compared with germline, one end of the junction differs, possibly owing to a read error. The CDR3 is cut off 3 residues early in the read; its end comes from the germline J gene. This sequence joins TRBV4-2 and TRBJ1-2, with 9 bases fitting TRBD1. The CDR3 is made up of 14 amino acids. Germline V gene data show CDR1 as LGHNA and CDR2 as YNFKEQ. CDR3 protein: CASSPGQGAYSYTF. Partial CDR3 DNA: TGCGCCAGCAGCCCGGGACAGGGAGCCTATAGC.

This clone was observed many times. The read stops 3 residues short of the end of the CDR3; the missing end is completed from the germline J gene. The V call is TRBV29-1, the J call TRBJ2-1; 7 bases align to TRBD2. Germline CDR1 and CDR2: SQVTM and ANQGSEA. This CDR3 region has 13 residues. V dropped 7 bases and J dropped 6; count of bases not matched to a gene: 9. CDR3 protein: CSAIAGSSNEQFF. The sequenced CDR3 bases are TGCAGCGCAATAGCGGGTTCGTCCAATGAG.